This TCR beta chain is from a study of blood T cell repertoires in COVID-19. Turning to the study itself: Donors in the United States, Italy and Spain gave samples during acute or convalescent COVID-19. In each case, the material was cDNA or gDNA derived from T cells, B-cell-depleted T cells, or PBMCs.

In the authors' workflow: Estimation of nucleated cell counts relied on the amplification of reference gene primers. TCRdb's table, derived via immunoSEQ multiplex PCR, lists solely in-frame clones and lacks some. V and J calls and clone size are copied from that table; D and trimming were computed from the DNA. The sample records a few hundred thousand clones, roughly 91% being singletons. CDR1 is SEHNR, CDR2 FQNEAQ, per germline (reference sequence). This CDR3 is 13 amino acids long. Trimming at V came to 5 bases and at J to 6 bases, leaving 2 bases not matched to a gene. This receptor was identified in a man aged 45 to 65 with active or convalescent COVID-19. Material for sequencing was peripheral blood. The chain has TRBV7-9 and TRBJ2-1; the match to TRBD1 covers 9 bases. CDR3 in amino acids: CASSTTGGNEQFF. In DNA, the CDR3 is TGTGCCAGCAGCACGACAGGGGGCAATGAGCAGTTCTTC.